This passage covers 30 T cell receptor beta chains from one sample sequenced in a study of cytomegalovirus exposure and HLA in healthy donors (dated by TCRdb to about 2017). The library relied on the immunoSEQ multiplex PCR assay. The multiplex PCR relied on a mix of 60 forward primers for TCR Vbeta segments and 13 reverse primers for TCR Jbeta segments. TCRdb re-hosts the immuneACCESS table, in-frame sequences only. Its copies lack some clones; in the studies checked, an unresolved V gene accounts for under half of them, and the cause for the rest is not known. Here the sample has about 190,000 clones; 81% occur a single time. The ten largest make up 1.5% to 2% of the sample. The specimen sequenced was PBMCs. These receptors all come from a man aged 18 to 35 in good health and CMV-seronegative.

CDR3 sequence: CASSLGSTGGGNEQFF. In DNA, the CDR3 is TGTGCCAGCAGCTTAGGTTCGACAGGGGGCGGCAATGAGCAGTTCTTC. J is TRBJ2-1 and V is TRBV7-8; 10 positions match TRBD1. The germline gives CDR1 SGHVS, CDR2 FQNEAQ. With 1 base clipped from V and 6 bases from J, the junction kept 6 bases outside the gene matches. CDR3 size: 16 residues.

This clone was picked up a small number of times. This chain links TRBV4-3 with TRBJ2-2, with TRBD1 identical over 7 bases. Germline assignment: CDR1 LGHNA and CDR2 YSLEER. The CDR3 extends over 16 amino acids. The V segment lost 0 bases and the J segment 5 bases; nucleotides outside the gene matches: 6. CDR3 sequence: CASSQDPQGRTGELFF. CDR3 coding DNA: TGCGCCAGCAGCCAAGACCCACAGGGGAGAACCGGGGAGCTGTTTTTT.

The chain employs TRBV27 and TRBJ1-5; perhaps TRBD1 as D (6 bases). Per germline, CDR1 MNHEY and CDR2 SMNVEV (reference sequence). The CDR3 runs to 14 residues. V was clipped by 5 bases and J by 9 bases, with 17 bases between them. The CDR3 loop reads CASSPPGATRPQHF. The CDR3 bases are TGTGCCAGCAGTCCTCCAGGGGCTACTCGGCCCCAGCATTTT.

With respect to this clone: This CDR3 is also generated by other DNA sequences in the sample. The chain joins TRBV27 to TRBJ1-2, with D tentatively TRBD1 (5 bases). The CDR3 is 13 residues long. Germline CDR1 is MNHEY and CDR2 is SMNVEV (reference sequence). V was cut by 5 bases and J by 4 bases, with 11 bases left in between. CDR3 coding DNA: TGTGCCAGCAGTCAAACAGGAGCCTATGGCTACACCTTC. Translating it yields CASSQTGAYGYTF.

The V and J genes are TRBV15 and TRBJ2-5; 7 bases agree with TRBD2. Per germline, CDR1 LNHNV and CDR2 YYDKDF (reference sequence). The J segment lost 5 bases and the V segment lost 1 base, leaving 7 bases of the junction unmatched. There are 15 residues in the CDR3. The CDR3 region is CATSRVGRAGETQYF. CDR3 bases: TGTGCCACCAGCAGAGTTGGGAGGGCAGGGGAGACCCAGTACTTC.

The rearrangement joins TRBV9 to TRBJ1-4; 7 positions match TRBD1. CDR1 and CDR2 from the germline V gene are SGDLS and YYNGEE. V lost 3 bases to trimming and J lost 0 bases; unmatched junction nucleotides: 8. CDR3 length: 17 residues. As DNA, the CDR3 is TGTGCCAGCAGCGAGAGCGAGGGGGCCCCAACTAATGAAAAACTGTTTTTT. As protein: CASSESEGAPTNEKLFF.

The chain links TRBV27 to TRBJ2-7, with 12 bases aligning to TRBD2. The CDR3 is 14 amino acids. Germline CDR1 reads MNHEY; CDR2 reads SMNVEV (reference sequence). V was clipped by 8 bases and J by 3 bases; unmatched bases: 5. The CDR3 protein is CASPGLAGNYEQYF. The CDR3 bases are TGTGCCAGCCCAGGACTAGCGGGGAACTACGAGCAGTACTTC.

The gene calls are TRBV4-2 and TRBJ1-2; 9 bases fit TRBD1. V shed 3 bases and J 0 bases; nucleotides not matched to a gene: 20. Germline loops: CDR1 LGHNA, CDR2 YNFKEQ. The CDR3 totals 21 residues. The CDR3 spells CASSHPNPGDPGTGSNYGYTF. The CDR3 nucleotides are TGTGCCAGCAGCCACCCCAACCCTGGGGACCCCGGGACAGGGTCTAACTATGGCTACACCTTC.

This rearrangement joins TRBV15 to TRBJ2-3, with D unresolved. CDR1 LNHNV and CDR2 YYDKDF come from the germline V gene (reference sequence). This CDR3 contains 13 residues. Trimming stripped 1 base from V and 6 bases from J, with 8 bases between. This chain's CDR3 is CATSRADFDTQYF. The CDR3 DNA reads TGTGCCACCAGCAGAGCTGACTTCGATACGCAGTATTTT.

This sequence joins TRBV9 and TRBJ1-2; D uncertain. Looked up from germline, CDR1 is SGDLS and CDR2 is YYNGEE. The CDR3 is made up of 14 amino acids. Deletions cut 3 bases from V and 6 bases from J, with 15 bases between. CDR3 in amino acids: CASSASRRGNGYTF. CDR3 nucleotide sequence: TGTGCCAGCAGCGCCTCTCGGAGAGGGAATGGCTACACCTTC.

The chain combines TRBV5-6 with TRBJ1-2; D is perhaps TRBD1 (6 bases). CDR3 size: 14 residues. The V gene lost 2 bases and the J gene lost 2 bases, with 10 bases spanning the gap. Germline lookup yields CDR1 SGHDT and CDR2 YYEEEE. The CDR3 region has the DNA TGTGCCAGCAGCTTTAGGACAGCCAACTATGGCTACACCTTC. Its protein product is CASSFRTANYGYTF.

This clone has more than one count but fewer than ten. The rearrangement links TRBV27 to TRBJ2-2, with TRBD1 matching over 7 bases. V lost 5 bases, J lost 7 bases, and 10 bases stayed unmatched. Germline CDR1 and CDR2: MNHEY and SMNVEV (reference sequence). There are 15 residues in the CDR3. The CDR3 coding sequence is TGTGCCAGCAGTGCCCGACAGGGATTGGGCGGGGAGCTGTTTTTT. It specifies CASSARQGLGGELFF.

The rearrangement links TRBV9 to TRBJ2-2, with 8 positions matching TRBD2. The germline V gene has CDR1 SGDLS and CDR2 YYNGEE. This CDR3 spans 15 amino acids. V trimming: 0 bases; J trimming: 5 bases; junction bases outside the gene matches: 3. Written as DNA, the CDR3 is TGTGCCAGCAGCGTAGACGGGGGGGCAACCGGGGAGCTGTTTTTT. The encoded protein is CASSVDGGATGELFF.

The chain has TRBV7-3 and TRBJ2-2; 7 nucleotides agree with TRBD1. Germline V gives CDR1 SGHTA, CDR2 FQGTGA. The junction had 1 base not matched to a gene; V was cut back by 4 bases and J by 5 bases. The CDR3 has 13 amino acids. The CDR3: CASSSGGTGELFF. The CDR3 DNA follows: TGTGCCAGCAGCTCAGGGGGTACCGGGGAGCTGTTTTTT.

This sequence joins TRBV2 and TRBJ1-1, with TRBD1 as a possible D gene (6 bases). In germline, CDR1 is SNHLY, CDR2 FYNNEI. The V end was cut by 8 bases, the J end by 0 bases, with 10 bases between. This CDR3 has 13 residues. The CDR3 sequence: CASLGGLNTEAFF. Here the CDR3 DNA reads TGTGCCAGCTTGGGGGGGCTGAACACTGAAGCTTTCTTT.

The chain recombines TRBV23-1 with TRBJ1-3, with D maybe TRBD1 (6 bases). TRBV23-1 is recorded as an ORF, its role being uncertain. CDR3 length: 21 amino acids. The V end lost 2 bases, the J end lost 0 bases, and 26 bases lay between the germline ends. CDR3 DNA: TGCGCCAGCAGTCAAACGCTGGTGGGACCCACAGGGCCCTTCTCTGGAAACACCATATATTTT. Translated: CASSQTLVGPTGPFSGNTIYF.

The chain recombines TRBV19 with TRBJ1-2; 8 bases fit TRBD1. V trimming: 8 bases; J trimming: 5 bases; junction bases outside the gene matches: 4. The CDR3 is made up of 12 amino acids. Germline V gives CDR1 LNHDA, CDR2 SQIVND (reference sequence). CDR3 loop: CASQGARYGYTF. The CDR3 coding sequence is TGTGCCAGTCAGGGGGCGCGGTATGGCTACACCTTC.

The chain carries TRBV29-1 and TRBJ2-4; D is unclear. Germline V gives CDR1 SQVTM, CDR2 ANQGSEA. V shed 7 bases and J shed 0 bases, with 13 bases lying between them. This CDR3 contains 14 residues. The CDR3 DNA reads TGCAGCGCCACCGAGCGATTAGCCAAAAACATTCAGTACTTC. Translation gives CSATERLAKNIQYF. Variable domain in full (rest from reference TRBV29-1 and TRBJ2-4): SAVISQKPSRDICQRGTSLTIQCQVDSQVTMMFWYRQQPGQSLTLIATANQGSEATYESGFVIDKFPISRPNLTFSTLTVSNMSPEDSSIYLCSATERLAKNIQYFGAGTRLSVL.

The rearrangement joins TRBV29-1 to TRBJ2-3; the D is unclear. This CDR3 region has 12 residues. CDR1 SQVTM and CDR2 ANQGSEA come from the germline V gene. V shed 2 bases and J shed 4 bases, with 7 bases lying between them. The CDR3: CSVERQADTQYF. The CDR3 coding sequence is TGCAGCGTTGAAAGACAAGCAGATACGCAGTATTTT.

The rearrangement uses TRBV13 and TRBJ2-1; D is possibly TRBD2 (6 bases). Germline V gene lookup returns CDR1 PRHDT and CDR2 FYEKMQ (reference sequence). The CDR3 length is 16 residues. The V gene lost 0 bases and the J gene lost 3 bases, with 12 bases spanning the gap. The CDR3 nucleotides read TGTGCCAGCAGCTTAGGCGGGCGCGGGAACTACAATGAGCAGTTCTTC. It translates to CASSLGGRGNYNEQFF. The whole variable domain, remainder taken from reference TRBV13 and TRBJ2-1, is AAGVIQSPRHLIKEKRETATLKCYPIPRHDTVYWYQQGPGQDPQFLISFYEKMQSDKGSIPDRFSAQQFSDYHSELNMSSLELGDSALYFCASSLGGRGNYNEQFFGPGTRLTVL.

The chain carries TRBV9 and TRBJ2-3, with 10 bases fitting TRBD2. Germline CDR1 is SGDLS and CDR2 is YYNGEE. This CDR3 is 15 amino acids long. The trim removed 4 bases at V and 1 base at J, leaving 3 bases unmatched. The DNA of the CDR3 is TGTGCCAGCAGCTCTAGCGGGAGAGGCACAGATACGCAGTATTTT. Its protein product is CASSSSGRGTDTQYF.

This clone showed up just a few times. The chain uses TRBV9 and TRBJ2-3, with TRBD2 matching 7 bases. Germline CDR1 and CDR2: SGDLS and YYNGEE. This CDR3 has 17 amino acids. The trim removed 2 bases at V and 2 bases at J, leaving 11 bases unmatched. The CDR3 region has the DNA TGTGCCAGCAGCGTCGCGGCGGGGGTGTCCCTCACAGATACGCAGTATTTT. Its translation is CASSVAAGVSLTDTQYF.

This clone was seen a handful of times. J is TRBJ2-3 and V is TRBV7-3; the match to TRBD1 covers 7 bases. This CDR3 is built from 17 residues. With 3 bases clipped from V and 0 bases from J, the junction kept 9 bases outside the gene matches. The germline V gene encodes CDR1 SGHTA and CDR2 FQGTGA. CDR3 nucleotides: TGTGCCAGCAGCTTGGGGACAGCTGTCACTAGCACAGATACGCAGTATTTT. The encoded protein is CASSLGTAVTSTDTQYF.

This chain uses TRBV5-1 with TRBJ2-7, with a possible D match to TRBD1 (5 bases). The length of the CDR3 is 15 residues. Between the trimmed V and J ends, which lost 4 bases and 6 bases, there was a span of 20 bases. Germline-derived CDR1 and CDR2 are SGHRS and YFSETQ. Here the CDR3 DNA reads TGCGCCAGCAGCCCTCCGGCAGGGCCCTCCGGCGAGCAGTACTTC. Protein product: CASSPPAGPSGEQYF.

The chain carries TRBV4-3 and TRBJ1-3; TRBD1 might be the D (5 bases). V lost 1 base, J lost 7 bases, and 14 bases lay in between. Germline V gives CDR1 LGHNA, CDR2 YSLEER. This CDR3 has 15 amino acids. For the CDR3, the DNA is TGCGCCAGCAGCCAAGTCTTCACAGGAGCCAACACCATATATTTT. This translates into CASSQVFTGANTIYF.

V is TRBV30 and J is TRBJ2-3; 9 nucleotides align to TRBD1. V gave up 0 bases and J gave up 4 bases; unmatched junction bases: 8. The CDR3 has 16 amino acids. Germline V gene lookup returns CDR1 GTSNPN and CDR2 SVGIG (reference sequence). The chain's CDR3 is CAWSVGTGMGADTQYF. The CDR3 region has the DNA TGTGCCTGGAGTGTAGGGACAGGGATGGGAGCAGATACGCAGTATTTT.

The chain carries TRBV27 and TRBJ2-7; 13 bases match TRBD2. This CDR3 is 16 amino acids long. V was pared by 5 bases and J by 6 bases, with 10 bases of the junction left unmatched. Germline V CDR1 and CDR2: MNHEY, SMNVEV (reference sequence). CDR3 nucleotides: TGTGCCAGCAGTCGGGGGACTAGCGGGGAGTCGGGCGAGCAGTACTTC. Its translation: CASSRGTSGESGEQYF.

CDR3 in amino acids: CASSQDRLDPYEQYF. CDR3 nucleotides: TGTGCCAGCAGCCAAGATCGGCTAGATCCCTACGAGCAGTACTTC. This chain joins TRBV14 and TRBJ2-7; D is unclear. V lost 0 bases and J lost 2, with 11 bases in between. Germline loops: CDR1 SGHDN, CDR2 FVKESK. This CDR3 contains 15 residues.

Note on this clone: At one end the junction does not follow the germline gene, possibly because of a read error. The chain has TRBV5-4 and TRBJ1-6; tentatively, D is TRBD1 (5 bases). The germline gives CDR1 SGHNT, CDR2 YYREEE (reference sequence). CDR3 length equals 14 residues. CDR3 sequence reads: CANSPIGEDSPLHF. The CDR3 DNA sequence: TGTGCCAACAGCCCCATAGGGGAAGATTCACCCCTCCACTTT.

The chain combines TRBV6-4 with TRBJ2-1; 14 bases map to TRBD2. CDR1 and CDR2 (germline): MRHNA, SNTAGT. J lost 8 bases, V lost 6 bases, and 6 bases had no gene match. The CDR3 has 15 amino acids. CDR3 sequence reads: CASSRLAGGSDEQFF. Written as DNA, the CDR3 is TGTGCCAGCAGCCGACTAGCGGGAGGGTCGGATGAGCAGTTCTTC.